This passage covers 29 T cell receptor beta chains from one sample sequenced in a study of PD-L1 blockade in urothelial cancer. Noted time point: peripheral blood 6 weeks after treatment start. This table comes from immunoSEQ multiplex PCR, and its TCRdb copy is limited to in-frame clones, with some not included. Of 40,000 to 55,000 clones detected, 91% appear once; the ten largest clones hold approximately 7.9%. The sample consisted of PBMCs, taken around atezolizumab (anti-PD-L1) treatment. Receptor source: a man in his 70s with urothelial cancer.

The chain employs TRBV5-8 and TRBJ2-5; the match to TRBD1 covers 7 bases. This CDR3 spans 14 amino acids. Germline assignment: CDR1 SGHTS and CDR2 YDEGEE. The ends lost 0 bases at V and 4 bases at J; junction bases unmatched: 3. This CDR3 reads CASSLGTGLETQYF. CDR3 coding DNA: TGTGCCAGCAGCTTGGGGACAGGCCTAGAGACCCAGTACTTC.

The V gene is TRBV5-3, the J gene TRBJ2-3; 9 nucleotides line up with TRBD1. TRBV5-3 is an open reading frame whose function is uncertain. J was trimmed by 3 bases and V by 1 base; bases with no gene match: 24. This CDR3 is built from 22 residues. The CDR3 nucleotides read TGTGCCAGAAGCTTGCCAAATTACCGGGACAGGGATCACGGGAGTCAGACAGATACGCAGTATTTT. Translated: CARSLPNYRDRDHGSQTDTQYF.

The chain recombines TRBV6-1 with TRBJ2-5; TRBD1 agrees at 7 bases. Germline lookup yields CDR1 MNHNS and CDR2 SASEGT. The CDR3 sequence is 13 residues long. After removal of 6 bases from V and 5 bases from J, the junction contained 6 bases not matched to a gene. The CDR3 DNA reads TGTGCCAGCAGCCCGGACAGGCGGGAGACCCAGTACTTC. Protein: CASSPDRRETQYF.

The chain employs TRBV5-3 and TRBJ2-7; weak D call: TRBD2 (6 bases). TRBV5-3 is an ORF, and what it does is uncertain. Trimming stripped 1 base from V and 0 bases from J, with 14 bases between. The CDR3 has 16 amino acids. Written as DNA, the CDR3 is TGTGCCAGAAGCTTGAACAGCGGGTGTCTCTCCTACGAGCAGTACTTC. It specifies CARSLNSGCLSYEQYF.

This chain connects TRBV28 to TRBJ2-5; TRBD2 matches at 7 bases. Trimming at V came to 6 bases and at J to 7 bases, leaving 14 bases not matched to a gene. CDR3 length: 15 residues. Germline loops: CDR1 MDHEN, CDR2 SYDVKM. The CDR3 here is CASSPRTSFYGTQYF. The CDR3 DNA follows: TGTGCCAGCAGCCCCCGGACTAGTTTTTATGGGACCCAGTACTTC. The full variable domain, in which reference TRBV28 and TRBJ2-5 provide the parts outside the CDR3, is DVKVTQSSRYLVKRTGEKVFLECVQDMDHENMFWYRQDPGLGLRLIYFSYDVKMKEKGDIPEGYSVSREKKERFSLILESASTNQTSMYLCASSPRTSFYGTQYFGPGTRLLVL.

The chain carries TRBV29-1 and TRBJ2-7; the match to TRBD1 covers 7 bases. This CDR3 contains 15 residues. Germline values: CDR1 SQVTM, CDR2 ANQGSEA. The ends lost 2 bases at V and 1 base at J; junction bases unmatched: 8. CDR3 amino acids: CSVETGTAISYEQYF. The CDR3 DNA sequence: TGCAGCGTTGAAACCGGGACAGCCATTTCCTACGAGCAGTACTTC.

The CDR3: CASSILGQGYGYTF. CDR3 nucleotides: TGTGCCAGTAGTATTCTGGGACAGGGGTATGGCTACACCTTC. The chain carries TRBV19 and TRBJ1-2, with 10 bases identical to TRBD1. CDR3 size: 14 residues. Germline V gene data show CDR1 as LNHDA and CDR2 as SQIVND (reference sequence). The trim removed 3 bases at V and 5 bases at J, leaving 3 bases unmatched.

This chain uses TRBV19 with TRBJ1-5; D perhaps matches TRBD1 (5 bases). This CDR3 spans 14 amino acids. CDR1 LNHDA and CDR2 SQIVND come from the germline V gene (reference sequence). Trimming cost V 6 bases and J 5 bases, with 14 bases left between them. The chain's CDR3 is CASRMGTLHQPQHF. The CDR3 DNA is TGTGCCAGTAGAATGGGGACTCTACATCAGCCCCAGCATTTT.

In DNA, the CDR3 is TGTGCCAGCAGCGTAGTGGAGTTCACAGATACGCAGTATTTT. This translates into CASSVVEFTDTQYF. The chain links TRBV9 to TRBJ2-3; D gene uncertain. Germline V CDR1 and CDR2: SGDLS, YYNGEE. The CDR3 sequence is 14 residues long. Trimming removed 0 bases from V and 2 bases from J, with 7 bases in between.

V gene TRBV10-3 combines with J gene TRBJ2-7; 8 nucleotides line up with TRBD2. CDR1 is ENHRY and CDR2 is SYGVKD in the germline V gene. This CDR3 is built from 17 residues. V shed 7 bases, J shed 0 bases, and the junction held 14 bases outside the gene matches. This CDR3 reads CAIKGGREGGSSYEQYF. The CDR3 region has the DNA TGTGCCATCAAGGGGGGACGGGAGGGAGGAAGCTCCTACGAGCAGTACTTC.

The gene calls are TRBV6-5 and TRBJ2-1; 10 bases match TRBD2. V was pared by 6 bases and J by 10 bases, with 9 bases of the junction left unmatched. The CDR3 runs to 14 residues. CDR1 and CDR2 from the germline V gene are MNHEY and SVGAGI. CDR3 amino acids: CASRGGLASREQFF. Here the CDR3 DNA reads TGTGCCAGCAGGGGGGGACTAGCGAGTCGCGAGCAGTTCTTC.

This clone was seen a handful of times. The genes are TRBV28 and TRBJ2-7; 10 nucleotides align to TRBD1. The germline gives CDR1 MDHEN, CDR2 SYDVKM. The CDR3 contains 20 residues. V was clipped by 2 bases and J by 0 bases; unmatched bases: 16. CDR3 coding DNA: TGTGCCAGCAGTTTAATAGGGATTGGGGACAGGGGTCAGAGCTCCTACGAGCAGTACTTC. The encoded protein is CASSLIGIGDRGQSSYEQYF.

This chain uses TRBV7-9 with TRBJ2-7, with D perhaps matching TRBD1 (6 bases). The CDR3 is 14 residues long. CDR1 is SEHNR, CDR2 FQNEAQ, per germline (reference sequence). Trimming took off 7 bases at V and 7 bases at J, with 20 bases between the two ends. CDR3 protein: CASTSTGSLPEQYF. The DNA of the CDR3 is TGTGCCAGCACCTCGACAGGTTCGCTTCCGGAGCAGTACTTC.

The chain recombines TRBV5-1 with TRBJ2-3; 10 bases are a match to TRBD2. V was pared by 6 bases and J by 4 bases, with 11 bases of the junction left unmatched. Germline V gives CDR1 SGHRS, CDR2 YFSETQ. This CDR3 region has 16 residues. The CDR3 sequence is CASMEARAGGADTQYF. The CDR3 DNA reads TGCGCCAGCATGGAAGCGCGAGCGGGAGGGGCAGATACGCAGTATTTT.

This chain joins TRBV4-2 and TRBJ2-2, with TRBD2 identical over 9 bases. Germline V gene data show CDR1 as LGHNA and CDR2 as YNFKEQ. The CDR3 consists of 15 residues. V gave up 2 bases and J gave up 6 bases; unmatched junction bases: 4. CDR3 sequence (DNA): TGTGCCAGCAGCCAAATGGGCGGGAGGGCCGGGGAGCTGTTTTTT. It encodes CASSQMGGRAGELFF.

Only one count was recorded for this clone. The J gene is TRBJ1-1, the V gene TRBV6-5, with D unclear. The CDR3 has 11 amino acids. Trimming stripped 7 bases from V and 8 bases from J, with 11 bases between. Germline CDR1 is MNHEY and CDR2 is SVGAGI. DNA for the CDR3: TGTGCCAGCAAGATGGCAGGAGAAGCTTTCTTT. This encodes CASKMAGEAFF.

The rearrangement joins TRBV5-4 to TRBJ1-1; 11 positions match TRBD1. Trimming removed 4 bases from V and 8 bases from J; junction bases left unmatched: 1. Per germline, CDR1 SGHNT and CDR2 YYREEE (reference sequence). The CDR3 covers 12 residues. The CDR3 spells CASSRDRGEAFF. The CDR3 DNA reads as TGTGCCAGCAGCCGGGACAGGGGGGAAGCTTTCTTT.

The chain has TRBV7-2 and TRBJ2-5, with 8 bases fitting TRBD1. In germline, CDR1 is SGHTA, CDR2 FQGNSA. This CDR3 is 14 amino acids long. V shed 3 bases, J shed 5 bases, and the junction held 5 bases outside the gene matches. The CDR3 coding sequence is TGTGCCAGCAGCTTGGTCAGGGGGCCGGAGACCCAGTACTTC. Translating gives CASSLVRGPETQYF.

This rearrangement joins TRBV7-3 to TRBJ1-1; 8 bases align to TRBD1. Germline V gene sequence: CDR1 SGHTA, CDR2 FQGTGA. This CDR3 contains 14 residues. V shed 4 bases and J 3 bases; nucleotides not matched to a gene: 4. The CDR3 loop is CASSSTGADTEAFF. Here the CDR3 DNA reads TGTGCCAGCAGCTCGACAGGGGCGGACACTGAAGCTTTCTTT.

This clone was recorded only once. In DNA, the CDR3 is TGTGCCAGTACCCCCGGCGGGAGCGGCGGAGAGACCCAGTACTTC. Its protein is CASTPGGSGGETQYF. V usage is TRBV19 and J usage is TRBJ2-5; 7 nucleotides agree with TRBD2. Germline-derived CDR1 and CDR2 are LNHDA and SQIVND (reference sequence). This CDR3 is 15 amino acids long. V shed 7 bases, J shed 4 bases, and the junction held 12 bases outside the gene matches.

The chain employs TRBV5-6 and TRBJ1-4, with a tentative D call TRBD1 (6 bases). Trimming cost V 2 bases and J 7 bases, with 15 bases left between them. The germline V gene has CDR1 SGHDT and CDR2 YYEEEE. This CDR3 spans 15 amino acids. CDR3 sequence reads: CASSLQGGLTEKLFF. The CDR3 region has the DNA TGTGCCAGCAGCTTACAGGGTGGCCTTACTGAAAAACTGTTTTTT. The full variable domain, in which reference TRBV5-6 and TRBJ1-4 provide the parts outside the CDR3, is DAGVTQSPTHLIKTRGQQVTLRCSPKSGHDTVSWYQQALGQGPQFIFQYYEEEERQRGNFPDRFSGHQFPNYSSELNVNALLLGDSALYLCASSLQGGLTEKLFFGSGTQLSVL.

This chain connects TRBV7-2 to TRBJ1-3, with D tentatively TRBD1 (6 bases). V was cut by 4 bases and J by 3 bases, with 7 bases left in between. The CDR3 has 13 residues. CDR1 SGHTA and CDR2 FQGNSA come from the germline V gene. CDR3 in amino acids: CASSYRDGNTIYF. The CDR3 DNA is TGTGCCAGCAGCTACAGGGATGGAAACACCATATATTTT.

The genes are TRBV5-1 and TRBJ2-3; TRBD2 aligns across 8 bases. The CDR3 consists of 14 residues. Per the germline V gene, CDR1 is SGHRS and CDR2 is YFSETQ. The CDR3 spells CASGTGGSGDTQYF. CDR3 sequence (DNA): TGCGCTTCAGGAACGGGAGGGTCAGGAGATACGCAGTATTTT.

CDR3: CASRGAGVRHNEQFF. The CDR3 coding sequence is TGTGCCAGCAGGGGAGCGGGAGTCCGTCACAATGAGCAGTTCTTC. The rearrangement uses TRBV6-1 and TRBJ2-1; 8 nucleotides align to TRBD2. The trim removed 6 bases at V and 5 bases at J, leaving 9 bases unmatched. Germline CDR1 is MNHNS and CDR2 is SASEGT. The CDR3 spans 15 residues.

The J gene is TRBJ2-3, the V gene TRBV1; the table's D call, TRBD1, was not checked against the DNA. TRBV1 is tagged as a pseudogene. The CDR3 covers 15 residues. The CDR3 sequence is CTSSWTVKLTDTQYF. In nucleotides, the CDR3 is TGCACCAGCAGCTGGACAGTAAAGCTCACAGATACGCAGTATTTT.

This clone was seen just once. The chain uses TRBV6-1 and TRBJ1-1; 8 nucleotides agree with TRBD1. The V and J ends lost 7 bases and 3 bases, in that order; junction bases with no gene match: 7. In germline, CDR1 is MNHNS, CDR2 SASEGT. This CDR3 has 14 amino acids. CDR3 DNA: TGTGCCAGCACTCGGGACAGGCGGGACACTGAAGCTTTCTTT. It translates to CASTRDRRDTEAFF.

This chain joins TRBV4-2 and TRBJ1-3; TRBD1 might be the D (6 bases). Germline values: CDR1 LGHNA, CDR2 YNFKEQ. The length of the CDR3 is 15 residues. Deletions cut 2 bases from V and 7 bases from J, with 15 bases between. The DNA of the CDR3 is TGTGCCAGCAGCCAATTTCTCTACCAGGGGAACACCATATATTTT. It translates to CASSQFLYQGNTIYF.

The chain joins TRBV19 to TRBJ2-7; maybe TRBD2 (5 bases). Germline CDR1 LNHDA, CDR2 SQIVND (reference sequence). There are 13 residues in the CDR3. Trimming removed 8 bases at V and 2 bases at J, with 13 bases between. In nucleotides, the CDR3 is TGTGCCAGTTCTCCCGGGGTCCCCTACGAGCAGTACTTC. Its translation is CASSPGVPYEQYF. The variable domain in full, completed from reference TRBV19 and TRBJ2-7, reads DGGITQSPKYLFRKEGQNVTLSCEQNLNHDAMYWYRQDPGQGLRLIYYSQIVNDFQKGDIAEGYSVSREKKESFPLTVTSAQKNPTAFYLCASSPGVPYEQYFGPGTRLTVT.

The chain recombines TRBV29-1 with TRBJ2-5, with 11 bases identical to TRBD2. V shed 7 bases, J shed 5 bases, and the junction held 9 bases outside the gene matches. From germline, CDR1 is SQVTM and CDR2 ANQGSEA. The CDR3 is 14 amino acids. The DNA for the CDR3 is TGCAGCGCCCTGCCTAGCGGGAGGCAGGAGACCCAGTACTTC. Protein product: CSALPSGRQETQYF.